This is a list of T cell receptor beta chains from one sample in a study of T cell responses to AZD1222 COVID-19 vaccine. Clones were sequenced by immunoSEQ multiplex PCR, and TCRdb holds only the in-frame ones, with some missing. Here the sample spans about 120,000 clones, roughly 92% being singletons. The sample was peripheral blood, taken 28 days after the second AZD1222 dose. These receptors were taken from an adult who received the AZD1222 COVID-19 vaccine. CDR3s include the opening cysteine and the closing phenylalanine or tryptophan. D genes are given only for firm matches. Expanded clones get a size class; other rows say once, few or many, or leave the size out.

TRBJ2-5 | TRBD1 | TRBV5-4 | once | TGTGCCAGCAGCTTGAAGGTGGGGACAGGGGAAACCCAGTACTTC | CASSLKVGTGETQYF
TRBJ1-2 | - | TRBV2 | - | TGTGCCAGCAGAGACAGGAACTATGGCTACACCTTC | CASRDRNYGYTF
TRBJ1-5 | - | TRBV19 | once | TGTGCCAGTAGTATTCCACAAAATAGCAATCAGCCCCAGCATTTT | CASSIPQNSNQPQHF
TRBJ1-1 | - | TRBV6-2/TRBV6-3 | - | TGTGCCAGCAGTTATATAGTGAACACTGAAGCTTTCTTT | CASSYIVNTEAFF
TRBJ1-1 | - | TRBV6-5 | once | TGTGCCAGCAGTTACTCGTCCAAGCAAATGAACACTGAAGCTTTCTTT | CASSYSSKQMNTEAFF
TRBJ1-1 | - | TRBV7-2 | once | TGTGCCAGCAGCTTAGTGGCGGCAGGAACTGGGGCTTTCTTT | CASSLVAAGTGAFF
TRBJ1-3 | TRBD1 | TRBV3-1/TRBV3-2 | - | TGTGCCAGCAGCCAAGGCCTGGGACAGAGTGGAAACACCATATATTTT | CASSQGLGQSGNTIYF
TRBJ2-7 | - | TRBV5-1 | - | TGCGCCAGCAGCTCATCGGGGGAGCAGTACTTC | CASSSSGEQYF
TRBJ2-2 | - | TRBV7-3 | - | TGTGCCAGCAGCTTAGGTTTTCAGGGGACCAGGGCCGGGGAGCTGTTTTTT | CASSLGFQGTRAGELFF
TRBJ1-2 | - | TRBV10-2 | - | TGCGCCAGCAGTGAGTCTCAAGGGAAGGGCTACACCTTC | CASSESQGKGYTF
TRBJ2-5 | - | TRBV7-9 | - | TGTGCCAGCAGCTTTTCTAGAACAGCCCCTGGGGAGACCCAGTACTTC | CASSFSRTAPGETQYF
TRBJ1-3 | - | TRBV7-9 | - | TGTGCCAGCAGCTTAGAGTGGGGGCAGTCCGGAAACACCATATATTTT | CASSLEWGQSGNTIYF
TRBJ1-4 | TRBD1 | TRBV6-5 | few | TGTGCCAGCAGTTACGAACCGGGACAGGGGTATGAAAAACTGTTTTTT | CASSYEPGQGYEKLFF
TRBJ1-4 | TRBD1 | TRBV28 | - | TGTGCCAGCACCCCCCGGACAGGGGGAGTGAAACTGTTTTTT | CASTPRTGGVKLFF
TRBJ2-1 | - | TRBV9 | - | TGTGCCAGCAGCGTAGTATCGGGAGATAATGAGCAGTTCTTC | CASSVVSGDNEQFF
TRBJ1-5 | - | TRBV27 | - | TGTGCCAGCAGTTTAGGTGTTGGAAGCTTGGGGCCCCAGCATTTT | CASSLGVGSLGPQHF
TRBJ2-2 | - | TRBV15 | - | TGTGCCACCATGGGACCTACGAACACCGGGGAGCTGTTTTTT | CATMGPTNTGELFF
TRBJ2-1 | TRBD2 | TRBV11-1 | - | TGTGCCAGCAGCCCACCCTCGGCTAGCGGAAACAATGAGCAGTTCTTC | CASSPPSASGNNEQFF
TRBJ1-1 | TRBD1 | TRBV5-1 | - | TGCGCCAGCAGCTGGGGGACAGGGCGGAGAGGTACTGAAGCTTTCTTT | CASSWGTGRRGTEAFF
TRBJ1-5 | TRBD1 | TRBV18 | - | TGTGCCAGCTCACCAGGGGACAGGATCAATCAGCCCCAGCATTTT | CASSPGDRINQPQHF
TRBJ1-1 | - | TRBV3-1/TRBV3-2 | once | TGTGCCAGCAGGATAGGACGGACGAACACTGAAGCTTTCTTT | CASRIGRTNTEAFF
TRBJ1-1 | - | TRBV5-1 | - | TGCGCCAGCAGCTTGGTTCCAGAGAACACTGAAGCTTTCTTT | CASSLVPENTEAFF
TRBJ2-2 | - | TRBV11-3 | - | TGTGCCAGCAACTTCGGGGCTCCGAACACCGGGGAGCTGTTTTTT | CASNFGAPNTGELFF
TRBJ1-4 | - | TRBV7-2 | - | TGTGCCAGCAGCGAAGGGAGTTGGGAAAAACTGTTTTTT | CASSEGSWEKLFF
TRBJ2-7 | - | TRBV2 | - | TGTGCCAGCAGTGAAGGCCCCACCCCCCACAGGTCCTACGAGCAGTACTTC | CASSEGPTPHRSYEQYF
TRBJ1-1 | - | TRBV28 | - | TGTGCCAGCTCGACCGAGGGGTCGGTAGCTTTCTTT | CASSTEGSVAFF
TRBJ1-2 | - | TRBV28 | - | TGTGCCAGCAGTTTGTGGGGGTTTAATGGCTACACCTTC | CASSLWGFNGYTF
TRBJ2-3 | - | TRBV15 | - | TGTGCCACCAGCCAAAAGGGCCGGACAGATACGCAGTATTTT | CATSQKGRTDTQYF